The 6 T cell receptor beta chains below come from one sample, sequenced in a study of patients and donors after allogeneic stem cell transplantation. TCRdb re-called the RT-PCR reads through MiXCR, storing one row per CDR3 protein. The data hold 920,000 or so distinct CDR3 sequences, with roughly 18% observed a single time. What was sequenced was blood, either unsorted or a sorted T cell fraction (not recorded which). The receptors shown here come from a human donor who was either an allogeneic HSCT recipient or a stem cell or donor lymphocyte infusion donor (not recorded which). It is not recorded whose cells these are; they may come from a transplant donor.

V and J are TRBV4-3 and TRBJ2-1; D ambiguous. CDR1 is LGHNA, CDR2 YSLEER, per germline. V lost 4 bases and J lost 0, with 7 bases in between. The CDR3 runs 14 residues. The chain's CDR3 is CASSRSPSYNEQFF. CDR3 DNA: TGCGCCAGCAGCCGCTCCCCCTCCTACAATGAGCAGTTCTTC.

The sample holds a few counts of this clonotype. The V and J genes are TRBV5-5 and TRBJ2-3; D is unresolved. The CDR3 contains 12 residues. Per germline, CDR1 SGHKS and CDR2 YYEKEE (reference sequence). Trimming left V 1 base short and J 5 bases short, with 5 bases between. CDR3 sequence (DNA): TGTGCCAGCAGCTTGCTGATAGATACGCAGTATTTT. This translates into CASSLLIDTQYF.

The V gene is TRBV4-1, the J gene TRBJ2-3, with 7 bases aligning to TRBD2. This CDR3 is built from 17 residues. CDR1 and CDR2 from the germline V gene are MGHRA and YSYEKL. V lost 0 bases and J lost 2; bases outside the gene matches: 8. CDR3 sequence reads: CASSQEVVAGYTDTQYF. The CDR3 region has the DNA TGCGCCAGCAGCCAAGAGGTCGTAGCGGGTTACACAGATACGCAGTATTTT.

The rearrangement joins TRBV5-1 to TRBJ1-1; the D gene is possibly TRBD1 (6 bases). Per the germline V gene, CDR1 is SGHRS and CDR2 is YFSETQ. The ends were cut back, 4 bases at V and 5 bases at J, with 18 bases in the middle. This CDR3 is 15 amino acids long. CDR3 residues: CASSTERGMGTEAFF. DNA of the CDR3: TGCGCCAGCAGCACCGAGAGGGGGATGGGGACTGAAGCTTTCTTT.

The chain links TRBV20-1 to TRBJ2-1; 10 bases are a match to TRBD2. Germline CDR1 and CDR2: DFQATT and SNEGSKA (reference sequence). The CDR3 covers 14 residues. The ends lost 6 bases at V and 7 bases at J; junction bases unmatched: 9. CDR3 bases: TGCAGTGCCCGAGCGGGAGGGAGGTGGAATGAGCAGTTCTTC. Translating it yields CSARAGGRWNEQFF.

This clonotype was seen at least ten times. The CDR3 loop is CASSPREGWTGELFF. The CDR3, as DNA: TGTGCCAGCAGCCCTAGGGAGGGGTGGACCGGGGAGCTGTTTTTT. J is TRBJ2-2 and V is TRBV12-3 or TRBV12-4; 7 nucleotides match TRBD2. Trimming removed 6 bases from V and 5 bases from J; junction bases left unmatched: 9. CDR3 length equals 15 residues.